This TCR beta chain appears in the sequencing data of a study of T cells after posttransplantation cyclophosphamide. The repertoire was sequenced with immunoSEQ multiplex PCR; TCRdb's copy has only in-frame clones and lacks some. In total the sample includes over 20,000 clones, none of them seen once. J lost 5 bases, V lost 5 bases, and 3 bases had no gene match. There are 13 residues in the CDR3. The V gene's germline CDR1 is SGHRS and CDR2 YFSETQ. This clone was observed at least ten times. The TCR comes from a middle-aged man in good health, CMV-negative, and a related stem cell transplant donor. The sequenced sample consisted of PBMCs. This rearrangement joins TRBV5-1 to TRBJ2-2, with 7 bases that match TRBD1. In DNA form, the CDR3 reads TGCGCCAGCAGAGAGACAGGGACCGGGGAGCTGTTTTTT. It is translated as CASRETGTGELFF.